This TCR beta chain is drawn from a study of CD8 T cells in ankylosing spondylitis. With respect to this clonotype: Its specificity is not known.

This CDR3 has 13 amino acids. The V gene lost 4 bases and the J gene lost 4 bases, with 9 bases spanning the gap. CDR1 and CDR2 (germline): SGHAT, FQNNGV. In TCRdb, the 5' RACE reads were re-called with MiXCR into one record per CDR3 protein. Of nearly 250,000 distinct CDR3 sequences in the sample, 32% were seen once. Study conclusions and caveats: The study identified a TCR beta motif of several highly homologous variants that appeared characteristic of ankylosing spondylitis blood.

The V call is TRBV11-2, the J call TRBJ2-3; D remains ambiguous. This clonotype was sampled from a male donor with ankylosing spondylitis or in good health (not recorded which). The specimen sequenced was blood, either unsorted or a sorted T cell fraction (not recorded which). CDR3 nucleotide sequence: TGTGCCAGCAGCTCCCTAAGTTCAGATACGCAGTATTTT. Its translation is CASSSLSSDTQYF.